Following are 4 T cell receptor beta chains from one sample sequenced in a study of CD8 T cells in Susac syndrome. The authors reverse transcribed about 0.5 to 1 ug RNA with random hexamers. From the immunoSEQ multiplex PCR reads, TCRdb called clonotypes with MiXCR, one entry per CDR3 protein. The data contain 150,000 to 200,000 distinct CDR3 sequences, approximately 94% of them singletons. Sequenced sample: CD4+ T cells from PBMCs. The receptors here all came from a human donor with multiple sclerosis.

CDR3 DNA: TGTGCCAGCATCGACCTTTACAATGAGCAGTTCTTC. It is translated as CASIDLYNEQFF. The V call is TRBV6-2 or TRBV6-3, the J call TRBJ2-1; no reliable D call. There are 12 residues in the CDR3. Trimming removed 7 bases at V and 4 bases at J, with 8 bases between. The V gene's germline CDR1 is MNHEY and CDR2 SVGEGT.

The chain has TRBV3-1 and TRBJ1-3; tentatively, D is TRBD1 (5 bases). V lost 8 bases and J lost 4, with 6 bases in between. CDR1 is LGHDT and CDR2 is YNNKEL in the germline V gene (reference sequence). The CDR3 has 11 amino acids. The CDR3 DNA reads TGTGCCAGCCGACAGGGAAACACCATATATTTT. It specifies CASRQGNTIYF.

DNA for the CDR3: TGTGCCACCACGAATCCAGGGGGCTCTGGAAACACCATATATTTT. It translates to CATTNPGGSGNTIYF. The chain recombines TRBV28 with TRBJ1-3; 7 nucleotides agree with TRBD1. J lost 0 bases, V lost 10 bases, and 9 bases had no gene match. The CDR3 has 15 amino acids. Germline CDR1 and CDR2: MDHEN and SYDVKM.

This sequence joins TRBV4-1 and TRBJ1-3; 8 nucleotides agree with TRBD1. There are 17 residues in the CDR3. CDR1 is MGHRA, CDR2 YSYEKL, per germline. J lost 2 bases, V lost 5 bases, and 11 bases had no gene match. CDR3 nucleotide sequence: TGCGCCAGCAGCAATCCGACGCAGGGGGCAACTGGAAACACCATATATTTT. Its protein product is CASSNPTQGATGNTIYF.